Below, 19 T cell receptor beta chains from the same sample are listed, as sequenced in a study of OX40 agonist ivuxolimab in advanced cancers. Data came from immunoSEQ multiplex PCR; TCRdb stores just in-frame clones and leaves some out. The sample gives about 77,000 clones, around 83% of which show up once; about 0.8% is in the top ten. The specimen was CD4+ or CD8+ T cells sorted from blood, collected in a trial of the OX40 agonist ivuxolimab. These receptors were taken from an adult with an advanced solid tumor such as melanoma, head and neck, liver or kidney cancer.

This chain uses TRBV28 with TRBJ1-5; a possible D gene is TRBD1 (5 bases). The CDR3 extends over 16 amino acids. V was clipped by 5 bases and J by 4 bases, with 18 bases between them. Germline V CDR1 and CDR2: MDHEN, SYDVKM. In DNA, the CDR3 is TGTGCCAGCAGTAAAGGACACTCCGTTGGTAATCAGCCCCAGCATTTT. Its translation: CASSKGHSVGNQPQHF.

The chain carries TRBV2 and TRBJ1-5; TRBD1 matches 10 bases. CDR3 size: 14 residues. CDR1 is SNHLY and CDR2 is FYNNEI in the germline V gene. V shed 8 bases, J shed 7 bases, and the junction held 8 bases outside the gene matches. CDR3 in DNA: TGTGCCAGCGGGAGAGACAGGGGGCAACAGCCCCAGCATTTT. This codes for CASGRDRGQQPQHF. The complete variable domain, with remaining parts taken from reference TRBV2 and TRBJ1-5, reads EPEVTQTPSHQVTQMGQEVILRCVPISNHLYFYWYRQILGQKVEFLVSFYNNEISEKSEIFDDQFSVERPDGSNFTLKIRSTKLEDSAMYFCASGRDRGQQPQHFGDGTRLSIL.

This chain uses TRBV2 with TRBJ2-5, with 8 bases aligning to TRBD1. Germline loops: CDR1 SNHLY, CDR2 FYNNEI. J was trimmed by 5 bases and V by 6 bases; bases with no gene match: 8. The CDR3 consists of 14 residues. CDR3 in DNA: TGTGCCAGCAGGGTCCAGGGGGCTGGGGAGACCCAGTACTTC. This gives the protein CASRVQGAGETQYF.

This sequence joins TRBV11-2 and TRBJ1-1; D ambiguous. The V gene lost 5 bases and the J gene lost 2 bases, with 9 bases spanning the gap. The V gene's germline CDR1 is SGHAT and CDR2 FQNNGV. This CDR3 spans 13 amino acids. The CDR3 spells CASSVVGNTEAFF. CDR3 coding DNA: TGTGCCAGCAGCGTCGTGGGCAACACTGAAGCTTTCTTT.

This clone showed up just once. The chain couples TRBV6-1 to TRBJ1-4; 7 bases line up with TRBD1. Losses at the gene ends were 7 bases for V and 7 bases for J; bases not matched to a gene: 9. CDR1 MNHNS and CDR2 SASEGT come from the germline V gene. CDR3 length: 14 amino acids. The CDR3 spells CASNNRGVGEKLFF. DNA of the CDR3: TGTGCCAGCAATAACAGGGGTGTGGGTGAAAAACTGTTTTTT.

The V call is TRBV25-1, the J call TRBJ1-5; no clear D. The V and J ends lost 5 bases and 3 bases respectively, with 11 bases between them. The CDR3 is 14 amino acids. Germline CDR1 reads MGHDK; CDR2 reads SYGVNS. The CDR3 sequence: CASSPPGNNQPQHF. For the CDR3, the DNA is TGTGCCAGCAGTCCCCCAGGAAACAATCAGCCCCAGCATTTT.

V is TRBV6-5 and J is TRBJ1-1; D is undetermined. Trimming took off 6 bases at V and 1 base at J, with 6 bases between the two ends. CDR1 is MNHEY and CDR2 is SVGAGI in the germline V gene. The CDR3 consists of 12 residues. The CDR3 here is CASRWGNTEAFF. CDR3 nucleotides: TGTGCCAGCAGATGGGGGAACACTGAAGCTTTCTTT.

Remarks on this clone: An end of the junction differs from the germline gene, which may be a read error. Other DNA sequences in the sample encode the same CDR3. V and J are TRBV13 and TRBJ1-1; possibly TRBD1 for D (5 bases). The germline CDR1 and CDR2 sequences are PRHDT and FYEKMQ (reference sequence). The CDR3 loop spans 16 amino acids. CDR3 protein: CASSLIQGGGNTEAFF. The CDR3 DNA sequence: TGCGCCAGCAGCTTGATTCAGGGAGGTGGGAACACTGAAGCTTTCTTT.

This clone was counted a single time. The chain uses TRBV28 and TRBJ1-2, with 7 positions matching TRBD1. CDR3 size: 13 residues. Germline V lookup: CDR1 MDHEN, CDR2 SYDVKM. V trimming: 6 bases; J trimming: 3 bases; junction bases outside the gene matches: 4. CDR3 in amino acids: CASRSGTDYGYTF. The CDR3 nucleotides read TGTGCCAGCAGGTCTGGGACAGACTATGGCTACACCTTC.

V is TRBV5-4 and J is TRBJ1-5; the match to TRBD1 covers 9 bases. This CDR3 has 15 amino acids. V shed 3 bases, J shed 1 base, and the junction held 2 bases outside the gene matches. The germline V gene has CDR1 SGHNT and CDR2 YYREEE (reference sequence). The CDR3 protein is CASSSQGASNQPQHF. In DNA form, the CDR3 reads TGTGCCAGCAGCTCACAGGGGGCGAGCAATCAGCCCCAGCATTTT.

This chain joins TRBV28 and TRBJ1-1, with D tentatively TRBD1 (6 bases). The ends were cut back, 2 bases at V and 10 bases at J, with 17 bases in the middle. This CDR3 spans 14 amino acids. CDR1 MDHEN and CDR2 SYDVKM come from the germline V gene. The CDR3 DNA reads TGTGCCAGCAGTTTAGGGGGCGACAGGATGGGAGCTTTCTTT. It translates to CASSLGGDRMGAFF.

The CDR3 nucleotides are TGTGCCAGCAGCTTTATTGCAGGCGATACGCAGTATTTT. Protein product: CASSFIAGDTQYF. The chain links TRBV7-9 to TRBJ2-3; D gene ambiguous. This CDR3 has 13 residues. Germline CDR1 reads SEHNR; CDR2 reads FQNEAQ (reference sequence). Between the trimmed V and J ends, which lost 3 bases and 6 bases, there was a span of 10 bases.

The V and J genes are TRBV10-3 and TRBJ1-1; TRBD1 agrees at 10 bases. The CDR3 consists of 16 residues. Germline CDR1 reads ENHRY; CDR2 reads SYGVKD. V gave up 3 bases and J gave up 5 bases; unmatched junction bases: 9. The DNA of the CDR3 is TGTGCCATCAGTGAAATAATGGGACAGGGGTTAACTGAAGCTTTCTTT. As protein: CAISEIMGQGLTEAFF.

This clone turned up a few times. The genes are TRBV4-1 and TRBJ1-1; possibly TRBD1 for D (5 bases). The germline V and J ends were trimmed by 4 bases and 3 bases, with 12 bases remaining between them. The CDR3 sequence is 14 residues long. Germline V gene lookup returns CDR1 MGHRA and CDR2 YSYEKL. The CDR3 reads CASSRGLRDTEAFF. For the CDR3, the DNA is TGCGCCAGCAGCCGGGGCCTCCGGGACACTGAAGCTTTCTTT.

This clone showed up just once. The chain is built from TRBV5-4 and TRBJ2-3; 14 positions match TRBD2. J lost 1 base, V lost 4 bases, and 5 bases had no gene match. In germline, CDR1 is SGHNT, CDR2 YYREEE (reference sequence). This CDR3 spans 17 amino acids. In DNA form, the CDR3 reads TGTGCCAGCAGCCTGGGACTAGCGGGAGATGGCACAGATACGCAGTATTTT. This encodes CASSLGLAGDGTDTQYF.

The J gene is TRBJ2-2, the V gene TRBV14, with D unclear. The CDR3 is 13 amino acids. V dropped 2 bases and J dropped 7 bases, with 8 bases sitting between them. In germline, CDR1 is SGHDN, CDR2 FVKESK. CDR3 sequence (DNA): TGTGCCAGCAGCCAACGAGTTTTCGGGGAGCTGTTTTTT. This gives the protein CASSQRVFGELFF.

The rearrangement links TRBV7-2 to TRBJ2-2; TRBD2 matches at 9 bases. The CDR3 sequence is 15 residues long. The V gene end was trimmed by 5 bases and the J gene end by 0 bases; junction bases not matched to a gene: 1. The germline V gene has CDR1 SGHTA and CDR2 FQGNSA. DNA of the CDR3: TGTGCCAGCAGCCGACTAGCGGCGAACACCGGGGAGCTGTTTTTT. Translation gives CASSRLAANTGELFF. The entire variable domain, with the rest obtained from reference TRBV7-2 and TRBJ2-2, is as follows: GAGVSQSPSNKVTEKGKDVELRCDPISGHTALYWYRQSLGQGLEFLIYFQGNSAPDKSGLPSDRFSAERTGGSVSTLTIQRTQQEDSAVYLCASSRLAANTGELFFGEGSRLTVL.

The chain carries TRBV6-6 and TRBJ2-7, with a possible D match to TRBD1 (6 bases). The CDR3 sequence is 13 residues long. The V end was cut by 7 bases, the J end by 4 bases, with 14 bases between. CDR1 is MNHNY and CDR2 is SVGAGI in the germline V gene (reference sequence). The CDR3 DNA reads TGTGCCAGCACCACAGGGTACTCGTACGAGCAGTACTTC. This sequence encodes CASTTGYSYEQYF.

V gene TRBV28 combines with J gene TRBJ2-7, with TRBD2 matching 10 bases. Germline V CDR1 and CDR2: MDHEN, SYDVKM. There are 15 residues in the CDR3. J lost 3 bases, V lost 6 bases, and 8 bases had no gene match. The CDR3 protein is CASRPAGTSDYEQYF. The CDR3 DNA reads as TGTGCCAGCAGGCCCGCCGGGACTAGCGACTACGAGCAGTACTTC.